A selection of T cell receptor beta chains follows, all from one sample in a study of blood T cell repertoires in COVID-19. Profiled with immunoSEQ multiplex PCR; TCRdb holds only in-frame clones, not every one. The sample has about 280,000 clones, more than 80% seen once. Sequencing was carried out using PBMCs or T cells enriched from blood (not recorded which). The receptors derive from a woman in her 30s with acute COVID-19. Both conserved end residues are part of each CDR3. D genes are given only for firm matches. Rows may omit the clone size; those that give it use once, few, many or a size class.

- | TRBJ2-3 | TRBV7-3 | - | TGTGCCAGCAGCACGAGTGTTGCAGATACGCAGTATTTT | CASSTSVADTQYF
- | TRBJ1-1 | TRBV18 | - | TGTGCCAGCTCACCACCTCCGGGGAACACTGAAGCTTTCTTT | CASSPPPGNTEAFF
- | TRBJ2-1 | TRBV9 | - | TGTGCCAGCAGCGGACGACCCGAGCGCCAGTTCTTC | CASSGRPERQFF
TRBD2 | TRBJ2-3 | TRBV7-3 | - | TGTGCCAGCAGCTTAATGGCTAGCGGAGGTACAGATACGCAGTATTTT | CASSLMASGGTDTQYF
TRBD1 | TRBJ1-4 | TRBV2 | - | TGTGCCAGCAGTCTGACAGGGCAATCGACTAATGAAAAACTGTTTTTT | CASSLTGQSTNEKLFF
TRBD1 | TRBJ1-1 | TRBV28 | - | TGTGCCAGCAGTACAGGGGTGGAAACTGAAGCTTTCTTT | CASSTGVETEAFF
TRBD2 | TRBJ2-7 | TRBV7-2 | - | TGTGCCAGCAGCTTAAGGGCGGGAGAGGCCTACGAGCAGTACTTC | CASSLRAGEAYEQYF
TRBD1 | TRBJ2-7 | TRBV6-2/TRBV6-3 | - | TGTGCCAGCAGTTCCCTTACAGGGGGCCAACGCAACGAGCAGTACTTC | CASSSLTGGQRNEQYF
TRBD2 | TRBJ2-1 | TRBV2 | - | TGTGCCAGCATCTTTGGGACTACGACCTACAATGAGCAGTTCTTC | CASIFGTTTYNEQFF
TRBD2 | TRBJ2-2 | TRBV9 | - | TGTGCCAGCAGCGTAGGGTCTGGCGGGAGAGTAATCGGGGAGCTGTTTTTT | CASSVGSGGRVIGELFF
- | TRBJ2-2 | TRBV28 | - | TGTGCCAGCAGTTTATACGGCACCGGGGAGCTGTTTTTT | CASSLYGTGELFF
TRBD1 | TRBJ1-5 | TRBV6-1 | - | TGTGCCAGCAGTGACCAGACAGGGGGCCAGCCCCAGCATTTT | CASSDQTGGQPQHF
TRBD1 | TRBJ1-4 | TRBV4-3 | - | TGCGCCAGCAGCCAAACCGGGACAGGAAATGAAAAACTGTTTTTT | CASSQTGTGNEKLFF
- | TRBJ1-2 | TRBV9 | - | TGTGCCAGCAGCAGTCGGGACAAAGATAACTATGGCTACACCTTC | CASSSRDKDNYGYTF
TRBD1 | TRBJ1-1 | TRBV5-4 | once | TGTGCCAGCAGCCGGGACAGGGGGCAAACTGAAGCTTTCTTT | CASSRDRGQTEAFF
- | TRBJ2-7 | TRBV7-9 | - | TGTGCCAGCAGCGACCGTGGGGGGTACGAGCAGTACTTC | CASSDRGGYEQYF
- | TRBJ2-1 | TRBV29-1 | - | TGCAGCGTTGAAGAGGTCCCCGGTGAGCAGTTCTTC | CSVEEVPGEQFF
TRBD2 | TRBJ2-3 | TRBV28 | - | TGTGCCAGCAGTTACTCCGGGACTAGCGGGAGCAATACAGATACGCAGTATTTT | CASSYSGTSGSNTDTQYF
- | TRBJ2-6 | TRBV28 | - | TGTGCCACGGGGATATCTGGGGCCAACGTCCTGACTTTC | CATGISGANVLTF
TRBD2 | TRBJ2-5 | TRBV7-3 | - | TGTGCCAGCAGTAATCTAGCGGGGGAGACCCAGTACTTC | CASSNLAGETQYF
TRBD2 | TRBJ2-1 | TRBV6-6 | once | TGTGCCAGCAGTCGGTTAGCGGGAACGGCAAATGAGCAGTTCTTC | CASSRLAGTANEQFF
- | TRBJ2-1 | TRBV5-4 | - | TGTGCCAGCAGCTTGGGTCGCGGATACAATGAGCAGTTCTTC | CASSLGRGYNEQFF
TRBD1 | TRBJ1-5 | TRBV2 | - | TGTGCCAGCAGTGCTGGGAGAGGAACAGGGGGCCCTAGCAATCAGCCCCAGCATTTT | CASSAGRGTGGPSNQPQHF
TRBD2 | TRBJ2-3 | TRBV29-1 | - | TGCAGCGTGCTCGGACTAGCGGGAACGGCGGATACGCAGTATTTT | CSVLGLAGTADTQYF
- | TRBJ2-7 | TRBV6-2/TRBV6-3 | - | TGTGCCAGCAGTTATCCTGGGGGCGGCTACGAGCAGTACTTC | CASSYPGGGYEQYF
- | TRBJ2-3 | TRBV7-9 | - | TGTGCCAGCAGCTCCGTTCAGGGGAGGGCAGATACGCAGTATTTT | CASSSVQGRADTQYF
- | TRBJ1-2 | TRBV29-1 | once | TGCAGCGTTGTGGGGGCCCTGACAGGACTTAACTATGGCTACACCTTC | CSVVGALTGLNYGYTF
- | TRBJ1-4 | TRBV28 | once | TGTGCCAGCAGTTTGGTCCAGGGGAATGAAAAACTGTTTTTT | CASSLVQGNEKLFF
TRBD1 | TRBJ1-3 | TRBV25-1 | once | TGTGCCAGCATTCCACAGGGGGCATTCGGAAACACCATATATTTT | CASIPQGAFGNTIYF
- | TRBJ2-7 | TRBV7-9 | - | TGTGCCAGCAGCTCCCAGGGAGGAATCTACGAGCAGTACTTC | CASSSQGGIYEQYF
TRBD1 | TRBJ2-7 | TRBV5-1 | - | TGCGCCAGCAGCCCCTGGGGCAAGGGGGACAGGCCCTCCTACGAGCAGTACTTC | CASSPWGKGDRPSYEQYF
- | TRBJ2-2 | TRBV29-1 | once | TGCAGCGTTGTCGGGGTCAACACCGGGGAGCTGTTTTTT | CSVVGVNTGELFF
TRBD1 | TRBJ2-7 | TRBV19 | - | TGTGCCAGTAGTAATCCCCTACAGGCGAGACAGGGACAATCCGAGCAGTACTTC | CASSNPLQARQGQSEQYF
TRBD2 | TRBJ2-7 | TRBV27 | - | TGTGCCAGCAGTGTCACTAGCGGATGGAGCTCCTACGAGCAGTACTTC | CASSVTSGWSSYEQYF
TRBD1 | TRBJ2-7 | TRBV5-1 | - | TGCGCCAGCAGCCTGGGAACAGGGGGACCCGAGCAGTACTTC | CASSLGTGGPEQYF
- | TRBJ2-1 | TRBV6-5 | - | TGTGCCAGCATTAGACAGGTGACCCATGAGCAGTTCTTC | CASIRQVTHEQFF
- | TRBJ2-7 | TRBV3-1/TRBV3-2 | few | TGTGCCAGCAGCCAAGATCCCTCTGGGCAGGGCTACGAGCAGTACTTC | CASSQDPSGQGYEQYF
TRBD2 | TRBJ2-1 | TRBV6-2/TRBV6-3 | once | TGTGCCAGCAGCCCAGGACTAGCGGGAGCGTCCTACAATGAGCAGTTCTTC | CASSPGLAGASYNEQFF
- | TRBJ2-4 | TRBV19 | - | TGTGCCAGTAGTAGCGAAAACATTCAGTACTTC | CASSSENIQYF
- | TRBJ1-4 | TRBV9 | - | TGTGCCAGCAGCTTCAAGGGGGTGACTAATGAAAAACTGTTTTTT | CASSFKGVTNEKLFF
- | TRBJ1-3 | TRBV28 | - | TGTGCCAGTCAGAGGGTTGGAAACACCATATATTTT | CASQRVGNTIYF
TRBD1 | TRBJ2-1 | TRBV7-3 | once | TGTGCCAGCAGCCCGATATCCGGGCAGGGGGCTGGGGAGCAGTTCTTC | CASSPISGQGAGEQFF
TRBD1 | TRBJ1-1 | TRBV7-9 | few | TGTGCCAGCAGCGAGGGACAGTCGAACACTGAAGCTTTCTTT | CASSEGQSNTEAFF